This TCR beta chain originates from a study of blood T cell repertoires in COVID-19. Participants' reported clinical history set cohort assignment. V was cut by 5 bases and J by 8 bases, with 21 bases left in between. Per germline, CDR1 SGHTA and CDR2 FQGNSA. The CDR3 loop spans 15 amino acids. In the original processing: By means of reference gene primer amplification, nucleated cell counts were estimated. Some clones are missing from TCRdb's copy, which holds only in-frame ones; the method was immunoSEQ multiplex PCR. Clone size and V and J calls were adopted from that table, with D and trimming inferred from the DNA. Counted here are 200,000 to 300,000 clones, approximately 86% occurring once; the ten biggest clones make up less than 3%.

V gene TRBV7-2 combines with J gene TRBJ1-2; D gene uncertain. The sequenced material came from PBMCs or T cells enriched from blood (not recorded which). This TCR was sampled from a woman aged 18-29 years who had recovered from COVID-19. The DNA of the CDR3 is TGTGCCAGCAGCATAAGCGGTAGGGCCACGGGGGGCTACACCTTC. Translation: CASSISGRATGGYTF.